This T cell receptor (beta chain) is from a study of spatial heterogeneity in lung cancer. Study conclusions and caveats: Blood contained ubiquitous expanded tumor TCRs more at resection than at follow-up.

This clonotype was detected a few times. Its antigen remains unidentified. The CDR3 length is 14 residues. The germline gives CDR1 LNHDA, CDR2 SQIVND (reference sequence). The germline V and J ends were trimmed by 4 bases and 2 bases, with 9 bases remaining between them. The time point was: sample taken at primary tumor resection. The study sequenced unsorted whole RNA from tumor, nontumor lung or frozen PBMC. TCRdb re-analysed the 5' RACE reads in MiXCR, keeping a single row per CDR3 protein. Of about 8,500 distinct CDR3 sequences in the sample, 6.5% to 8% were seen once. Material: PBMCs, obtained at surgery. The source is a female donor with early-stage non-small cell lung cancer. J is TRBJ2-1 and V is TRBV19; tentatively, D is TRBD1 (5 bases). The CDR3 DNA is TGTGCCAGTAGTAAACAGACAGCCTACAATGAGCAGTTCTTC. Residues: CASSKQTAYNEQFF.